The next 24 T cell receptor beta chains were all read from a single sample in a study of T cell clonotyping in hematopoietic cell transplantation. Method: immunoSEQ multiplex PCR; TCRdb's copy keeps in-frame clones and lacks some. The table has just under 7,500 clones, roughly 96% seen once. The input for sequencing was PBMCs, taken 30 days after allogeneic stem cell transplant. The origin of the receptors is a male patient aged 35-55 years who had an allogeneic stem cell transplant from a related donor, so the T cells may come from the graft donor. Some clones in this sample may be carry-over from other donors' samples.

The CDR3 here is CASSLYGQGAFGNQPQHF. For the CDR3, the DNA is TGTGCCAGCAGCTTATACGGGCAGGGGGCTTTTGGCAATCAGCCCCAGCATTTT. The chain combines TRBV7-2 with TRBJ1-5; the match to TRBD1 covers 8 bases. In germline, CDR1 is SGHTA, CDR2 FQGNSA. Germline trimming cut 2 bases from V and 2 bases from J; bases unmatched to any gene: 11. The CDR3 contains 18 residues.

The rearrangement uses TRBV6-5 and TRBJ1-6; possible D gene TRBD1, 5 bases. Trimming removed 6 bases at V and 10 bases at J, with 16 bases between. The length of the CDR3 is 14 residues. The germline gives CDR1 MNHEY, CDR2 SVGAGI. The CDR3 sequence: CASSTGGLHSPLHF. The CDR3 bases are TGTGCCAGCAGCACGGGGGGACTTCACTCACCCCTCCACTTT.

This chain joins TRBV5-4 and TRBJ1-1; D is ambiguous. The CDR3 consists of 16 residues. Trimming cost V 3 bases and J 1 base, with 16 bases left between them. The germline CDR1 and CDR2 sequences are SGHNT and YYREEE (reference sequence). DNA for the CDR3: TGTGCCAGCAGCTCGGACCCGCCGGGTCGGAACACTGAAGCTTTCTTT. It codes for CASSSDPPGRNTEAFF.

The V and J genes are TRBV6-5 and TRBJ1-1; no clear D. Germline CDR1 reads MNHEY; CDR2 reads SVGAGI. This CDR3 region has 13 residues. Deletions cut 5 bases from V and 1 base from J, with 8 bases between. CDR3 nucleotides: TGTGCCAGCAGTCCACACGGGAACACTGAAGCTTTCTTT. It codes for CASSPHGNTEAFF.

This chain links TRBV4-1 with TRBJ2-7, with D possibly TRBD2 on 5 matching bases. Trimming took 4 bases from V and 7 from J, leaving 11 bases between them. From germline, CDR1 is MGHRA and CDR2 YSYEKL. This CDR3 is built from 12 residues. CDR3 sequence reads: CASSRLTGEQYF. The CDR3 DNA is TGCGCCAGCAGCCGTCTTACGGGGGAGCAGTACTTC.

This rearrangement joins TRBV6-1 to TRBJ1-2, with 8 bases that match TRBD1. Per the germline V gene, CDR1 is MNHNS and CDR2 is SASEGT. The length of the CDR3 is 15 residues. V shed 7 bases, J shed 2 bases, and the junction held 9 bases outside the gene matches. DNA of the CDR3: TGTGCCAGCACTCCCCGGGACAGGCAGAACTATGGCTACACCTTC. It is translated as CASTPRDRQNYGYTF.

The chain is built from TRBV6-5 and TRBJ1-2, with a possible D match to TRBD1 (5 bases). The CDR3 sequence is 13 residues long. Trimming stripped 3 bases from V and 4 bases from J, with 9 bases between. The germline gives CDR1 MNHEY, CDR2 SVGAGI. The DNA for the CDR3 is TGTGCCAGCAGTTATTCGGGGACCTATGGCTACACCTTC. This codes for CASSYSGTYGYTF.

V gene TRBV7-9 combines with J gene TRBJ2-1; D is possibly TRBD1 (5 bases). Looked up from germline, CDR1 is SEHNR and CDR2 is FQNEAQ (reference sequence). Trimming removed 0 bases from V and 6 bases from J, with 21 bases in between. CDR3 length equals 18 residues. CDR3 bases: TGTGCCAGCAGCTTAGCGCTAATGGGCAGGGCGTCTGGCAATGAGCAGTTCTTC. This encodes CASSLALMGRASGNEQFF.

J is TRBJ1-2 and V is TRBV5-1, with TRBD1 matching over 7 bases. J lost 6 bases, V lost 4 bases, and 3 bases had no gene match. The CDR3 extends over 12 amino acids. The germline CDR1 and CDR2 sequences are SGHRS and YFSETQ. The CDR3 sequence: CASSRDRDGYTF. CDR3 coding DNA: TGCGCCAGCAGCCGCGACAGGGATGGCTACACCTTC.

This clone appeared a single time. This chain connects TRBV20-1 to TRBJ2-7; tentative D call: TRBD1 (6 bases). V lost 6 bases and J 9 bases, leaving 15 bases between the germline ends. The CDR3 runs to 11 residues. The germline CDR1 and CDR2 sequences are DFQATT and SNEGSKA (reference sequence). CDR3 region: CSAKTGLGQYF. In DNA form, the CDR3 reads TGCAGTGCAAAAACAGGGCTGGGGCAGTACTTC.

The chain links TRBV2 to TRBJ1-1, with 7 bases matching TRBD1. In germline, CDR1 is SNHLY, CDR2 FYNNEI. This CDR3 contains 13 residues. V lost 7 bases and J lost 5; bases outside the gene matches: 7. CDR3 nucleotides: TGTGCCAGCAAAACAGGGGTGGGAACTGAAGCTTTCTTT. Translating gives CASKTGVGTEAFF.

The rearrangement joins TRBV4-1 to TRBJ2-1; 9 positions agree with TRBD2. The CDR3 consists of 15 residues. Germline lookup yields CDR1 MGHRA and CDR2 YSYEKL. V was pared by 3 bases and J by 2 bases, with 2 bases of the junction left unmatched. The DNA of the CDR3 is TGCGCCAGCAGCCAGAGACTAGCGGCCTACAATGAGCAGTTCTTC. It encodes CASSQRLAAYNEQFF.

Only one count was recorded for this clone. The V and J genes are TRBV6-5 and TRBJ1-5; D not certain. The CDR3 is 15 amino acids. Trimming shortened V by 6 bases and J by 7 bases, and 19 bases separated the two germline ends. Germline CDR1 MNHEY, CDR2 SVGAGI. The CDR3 bases are TGTGCCAGCAGCCCGGGGTTAGGGAGCGGCCAGCCCCAGCATTTT. It translates to CASSPGLGSGQPQHF.

The chain recombines TRBV4-1 with TRBJ2-5, with TRBD2 identical over 12 bases. CDR3 size: 15 residues. From germline, CDR1 is MGHRA and CDR2 YSYEKL. The junction had 5 bases not matched to a gene; V was cut back by 4 bases and J by 5 bases. CDR3 amino acids: CASSPRLAGVETQYF. As DNA, the CDR3 is TGCGCCAGCAGCCCACGACTAGCGGGAGTGGAGACCCAGTACTTC.

V and J are TRBV19 and TRBJ1-1, with D perhaps TRBD1 (6 bases). V lost 4 bases to trimming and J lost 3 bases, with 9 bases between them. CDR3 length: 13 amino acids. The germline V gene encodes CDR1 LNHDA and CDR2 SQIVND (reference sequence). The CDR3 region has the DNA TGTGCCAGTAGTACTACAGGGTACACTGAAGCTTTCTTT. This translates into CASSTTGYTEAFF.

V usage is TRBV5-6 and J usage is TRBJ2-7; D assignment may be TRBD1 or TRBD2 (6 bases each). Germline V lookup: CDR1 SGHDT, CDR2 YYEEEE. Trimming removed 3 bases at V and 5 bases at J, with 21 bases between. This CDR3 is built from 16 residues. The CDR3 loop is CASSWGARPLGDEQYF. CDR3 sequence (DNA): TGTGCCAGCAGCTGGGGGGCGCGGCCCCTCGGCGACGAGCAGTACTTC.

The chain has TRBV5-1 and TRBJ1-2, with TRBD1 identical over 10 bases. The CDR3 has 16 residues. Germline V gene data show CDR1 as SGHRS and CDR2 as YFSETQ. V gave up 4 bases and J gave up 6 bases; unmatched junction bases: 12. Written as DNA, the CDR3 is TGCGCCAGCAGCCAAGCAGGGACAGGGGTTTCAAATGGCTACACCTTC. It is translated as CASSQAGTGVSNGYTF.

V gene TRBV5-6 combines with J gene TRBJ1-2, with D unclear. V was trimmed by 3 bases and J by 1 base, leaving 13 bases between them. The germline gives CDR1 SGHDT, CDR2 YYEEEE. CDR3 length: 15 residues. The CDR3 region is CASSWANGRNYGYTF. CDR3 sequence (DNA): TGTGCCAGCAGCTGGGCCAACGGTCGTAACTATGGCTACACCTTC. The full variable domain, its missing parts supplied by reference TRBV5-6 and TRBJ1-2, is DAGVTQSPTHLIKTRGQQVTLRCSPKSGHDTVSWYQQALGQGPQFIFQYYEEEERQRGNFPDRFSGHQFPNYSSELNVNALLLGDSALYLCASSWANGRNYGYTFGSGTRLTVV.

The chain uses TRBV13 and TRBJ2-7; 8 bases agree with TRBD2. CDR3 length: 15 amino acids. Germline V gene sequence: CDR1 PRHDT, CDR2 FYEKMQ (reference sequence). Trimming at V came to 5 bases and at J to 2 bases, leaving 8 bases not matched to a gene. DNA of the CDR3: TGTGCCAGCAGCCAAGGTACAGCGGGAGCCTACGAGCAGTACTTC. Translated: CASSQGTAGAYEQYF.

The chain has TRBV10-3 and TRBJ2-3, with D perhaps matching TRBD1 (5 bases). Trimming left V 5 bases short and J 5 bases short, with 8 bases between. From germline, CDR1 is ENHRY and CDR2 SYGVKD. This CDR3 region has 12 residues. The CDR3 here is CAISTGIDTQYF. CDR3 in DNA: TGTGCCATCAGTACAGGCATAGATACGCAGTATTTT.

The rearrangement uses TRBV7-9 and TRBJ1-6; D remains ambiguous. With 6 bases removed from V and 8 bases from J, the gap between germline ends came to 11 bases. Germline loops: CDR1 SEHNR, CDR2 FQNEAQ (reference sequence). CDR3 length equals 13 residues. The CDR3 loop reads CASSLGWDSPLHF. The CDR3 region has the DNA TGTGCCAGCAGTCTAGGGTGGGATTCACCCCTCCACTTT.

This sequence joins TRBV7-9 and TRBJ2-7, with 11 bases lining up with TRBD1. V shed 5 bases, J shed 7 bases, and the junction held 13 bases outside the gene matches. CDR3 length: 16 residues. In germline, CDR1 is SEHNR, CDR2 FQNEAQ (reference sequence). This chain's CDR3 is CASSPSLGQGAGEQYF. CDR3 coding DNA: TGTGCCAGCAGCCCCTCACTTGGACAGGGGGCGGGGGAGCAGTACTTC.

The J gene is TRBJ1-5, the V gene TRBV6-1, with D hard to call. Germline V lookup: CDR1 MNHNS, CDR2 SASEGT. The CDR3 totals 13 residues. V was shortened by 6 bases and J by 4 bases, with 10 bases between the two germline ends. CDR3 protein: CASRGMTNQPQHF. CDR3 DNA sequence: TGTGCCAGCAGAGGCATGACTAATCAGCCCCAGCATTTT.

The V and J genes are TRBV11-2 and TRBJ1-5; D is unclear. Germline-derived CDR1 and CDR2 are SGHAT and FQNNGV. V lost 0 bases and J 2 bases, leaving 5 bases between the germline ends. This CDR3 comprises 14 residues. CDR3: CASSLDPGNQPQHF. The CDR3 DNA follows: TGTGCCAGCAGCTTAGATCCTGGCAATCAGCCCCAGCATTTT. The full variable domain, its missing parts supplied by reference TRBV11-2 and TRBJ1-5, is EAGVAQSPRYKIIEKRQSVAFWCNPISGHATLYWYQQILGQGPKLLIQFQNNGVVDDSQLPKDRFSAERLKGVDSTLKIQPAKLEDSAVYLCASSLDPGNQPQHFGDGTRLSIL.